One sample yielded the 25 T cell receptor beta chains listed below, sequenced in a study of T cell repertoires in cytomegalovirus infection. These receptors' antigens are unknown. TCRdb analysed the reads with MiXCR anew, one entry per CDR3 protein. This table has roughly 80,000 distinct CDR3 sequences, roughly 37% appearing once. The sequencing here drew on CD8+ T cells from cultured PBMCs, taken from culture after CMV antigen stimulation. These receptor sequences come from a human donor in good health (CMV status not recorded). Some clones in this sample may be carry-over from other donors' samples.

This sequence joins TRBV12-3 or TRBV12-4 and TRBJ1-1; D is unresolved. V lost 5 bases, J lost 3 bases, and 13 bases lay in between. The CDR3 is made up of 14 amino acids. For the CDR3, the DNA is TGTGCCAGCAGTAACTCATTCTCCTACACTGAAGCTTTCTTT. As protein: CASSNSFSYTEAFF.

This clonotype has ten or more counts. J is TRBJ1-1 and V is TRBV7-2; D unresolved. The germline V gene has CDR1 SGHTA and CDR2 FQGNSA. The CDR3 has 12 amino acids. V was clipped by 5 bases and J by 4 bases, with 8 bases between them. The CDR3 DNA follows: TGTGCCAGCAGCCCTCGTAGCACTGAAGCTTTCTTT. This translates into CASSPRSTEAFF.

This clonotype was picked up one time. This chain uses TRBV20-1 with TRBJ1-6; D possibly corresponds to TRBD1 (5 bases). Germline V CDR1 and CDR2: DFQATT, SNEGSKA (reference sequence). The CDR3 contains 15 residues. V lost 6 bases and J lost 10, with 22 bases in between. Here the CDR3 reads CSAPPGDRLGSPLHF. CDR3 in DNA: TGCAGTGCCCCACCCGGGGACCGCCTAGGATCACCCCTCCACTTT.

This clonotype was observed a few times. This chain links TRBV19 with TRBJ1-1; D possibly corresponds to TRBD1 (6 bases). The V gene lost 2 bases and the J gene lost 5 bases, with 12 bases spanning the gap. The CDR3 runs to 14 residues. CDR1 and CDR2 (germline): LNHDA, SQIVND (reference sequence). The CDR3 region has the DNA TGTGCCAGTAGTATATTCGGGGGGCAAACTGAAGCTTTCTTT. As protein: CASSIFGGQTEAFF.

This clonotype was recorded a few times. J is TRBJ1-1 and V is TRBV7-8; D is unresolved. In germline, CDR1 is SGHVS, CDR2 FQNEAQ. The CDR3 totals 15 residues. V lost 1 base to trimming and J lost 0 bases, with 9 bases between them. The CDR3 is CASSLGPEMNTEAFF. The CDR3 nucleotides are TGTGCCAGCAGCTTAGGCCCAGAGATGAACACTGAAGCTTTCTTT. The variable domain in full, with the rest retrieved from reference TRBV7-8 and TRBJ1-1, is GAGVSQSPRYKVAKRGQDVALRCDPISGHVSLFWYQQALGQGPEFLTYFQNEAQLDKSGLPSDRFFAERPEGSVSTLKIQRTQQEDSAVYLCASSLGPEMNTEAFFGQGTRLTVV.

This clonotype showed up just a few times. The V and J genes are TRBV6-6 and TRBJ1-2; D is ambiguous. This CDR3 comprises 14 residues. Germline V gene lookup returns CDR1 MNHNY and CDR2 SVGAGI (reference sequence). The V gene lost 0 bases and the J gene lost 6 bases, with 11 bases spanning the gap. In DNA form, the CDR3 reads TGTGCCAGCAGTTACTCGGGTGATTCAGATGGCTACACCTTC. Encoded protein: CASSYSGDSDGYTF.

The chain combines TRBV4-3 with TRBJ1-2, with D possibly TRBD1 on 5 matching bases. The CDR3 loop spans 15 amino acids. Per the germline V gene, CDR1 is LGHNA and CDR2 is YSLEER. Trimming took off 3 bases at V and 4 bases at J, with 15 bases between the two ends. CDR3 loop: CASSQARGMGYGYTF. CDR3 coding DNA: TGCGCCAGCAGCCAGGCCCGGGGGATGGGCTATGGCTACACCTTC.

The genes are TRBV6-2 or TRBV6-3 and TRBJ2-3, with 16 bases lining up with TRBD2. J was trimmed by 1 base and V by 6 bases; bases with no gene match: 4. This CDR3 has 17 residues. The germline V gene has CDR1 MNHEY and CDR2 SVGEGT. The CDR3 loop is CASSPGLAGGRTDTQYF. The CDR3 DNA reads as TGTGCCAGCAGCCCGGGACTAGCGGGGGGGCGCACAGATACGCAGTATTTT.

In its sample, this clonotype was seen many times. The rearrangement joins TRBV27 to TRBJ1-2, with TRBD1 as a possible D gene (5 bases). The CDR3 runs to 14 residues. Germline CDR1 MNHEY, CDR2 SMNVEV (reference sequence). Trimming removed 5 bases from V and 5 bases from J, with 15 bases in between. The CDR3: CASSPSGTEYGYTF. The DNA of the CDR3 is TGTGCCAGCAGTCCTTCCGGGACGGAGTATGGCTACACCTTC.

The sample holds a few counts of this clonotype. This sequence joins TRBV29-1 and TRBJ2-1; D gene unclear. Deletions cut 1 base from V and 7 bases from J, with 8 bases between. This CDR3 has 12 amino acids. CDR1 and CDR2 from the germline V gene are SQVTM and ANQGSEA. This chain's CDR3 is CSVEVRQNEQFF. The DNA for the CDR3 is TGCAGCGTTGAAGTGAGGCAGAATGAGCAGTTCTTC.

This clonotype was counted once. The CDR3 DNA is TGTGCCAGCAGAGAGGGTGTCTCTGGAAACACCATATATTTT. Translated, it gives CASREGVSGNTIYF. The rearrangement uses TRBV27 and TRBJ1-3; D ambiguous. This CDR3 comprises 14 residues. CDR1 is MNHEY and CDR2 is SMNVEV in the germline V gene (reference sequence). Trimming removed 6 bases at V and 0 bases at J, with 9 bases between.

CDR3 sequence (DNA): TGCAGCGTGATCAGAGGGAACACTGAAGCTTTCTTT. It codes for CSVIRGNTEAFF. V gene TRBV29-1 combines with J gene TRBJ1-1; unclear D gene. V shed 6 bases and J shed 1 base, with 9 bases lying between them. The length of the CDR3 is 12 residues. CDR1 is SQVTM and CDR2 is ANQGSEA in the germline V gene.

This chain joins TRBV5-1 and TRBJ2-7; 8 nucleotides match TRBD2. In germline, CDR1 is SGHRS, CDR2 YFSETQ. With V trimmed by 0 bases and J by 3 bases, 8 bases remained unmatched. The CDR3 runs to 16 residues. CDR3 in amino acids: CASSLELASGYYEQYF. The CDR3 DNA reads TGCGCCAGCAGCTTGGAGCTCGCTAGCGGGTACTACGAGCAGTACTTC.

A note on this clonotype: At one end, the junction sequence differs from germline, possibly due to a read error. The V call is TRBV7-6, the J call TRBJ1-2; possible D gene TRBD1, 6 bases. The germline gives CDR1 SGHVS, CDR2 FNYEAQ. The CDR3 consists of 15 residues. The CDR3 sequence is CASRDQGPESYGNTF. For the CDR3, the DNA is TGTGCCAGCAGAGACCAGGGGCCCGAAAGCTATGGCAACACCTTC. Based on the CDR3 plus reference TRBV7-6 and TRBJ1-2, the full variable domain is GAGVSQSPRYKVTKRGQDVALRCDPISGHVSLYWYRQALGQGPEFLTYFNYEAQQDKSGLPNDRFSAERPEGSISTLTIQRTEQRDSAMYRCASRDQGPESYGNTFGSGTRLTVV.

This rearrangement joins TRBV6-6 to TRBJ1-3; D might be TRBD1 (5 bases). The V end was cut by 2 bases, the J end by 0 bases, with 26 bases between. The CDR3 extends over 21 amino acids. The germline CDR1 and CDR2 sequences are MNHNY and SVGAGI (reference sequence). The CDR3 here is CASSYPPGPLTGPSSGNTIYF. In nucleotides, the CDR3 is TGTGCCAGCAGTTACCCACCCGGGCCCCTAACAGGCCCTTCCTCTGGAAACACCATATATTTT.

The gene calls are TRBV7-6 and TRBJ2-3, with 12 positions matching TRBD2. The V segment lost 5 bases and the J segment 4 bases; nucleotides outside the gene matches: 7. In germline, CDR1 is SGHVS, CDR2 FNYEAQ. The CDR3 runs to 16 residues. For the CDR3, the DNA is TGTGCCAGCAGCGGGCGACTAGCGGGGGCCTCAGATACGCAGTATTTT. Protein sequence: CASSGRLAGASDTQYF. The entire variable domain, with the rest obtained from reference TRBV7-6 and TRBJ2-3, is as follows: GAGVSQSPRYKVTKRGQDVALRCDPISGHVSLYWYRQALGQGPEFLTYFNYEAQQDKSGLPNDRFSAERPEGSISTLTIQRTEQRDSAMYRCASSGRLAGASDTQYFGPGTRLTVL.

The chain recombines TRBV4-1 with TRBJ1-4; 7 bases are shared with TRBD1. CDR3 size: 18 residues. V trimming: 4 bases; J trimming: 0 bases; junction bases outside the gene matches: 11. Germline V gene data show CDR1 as MGHRA and CDR2 as YSYEKL. CDR3 coding DNA: TGCGCCAGCAGCCCTCGCGCTATACAGGGGCCAACTAATGAAAAACTGTTTTTT. Translation: CASSPRAIQGPTNEKLFF.

The chain joins TRBV7-6 to TRBJ1-2, with D possibly being TRBD1 (5 bases). The V gene's germline CDR1 is SGHVS and CDR2 FNYEAQ. Trimming stripped 1 base from V and 1 base from J, with 13 bases between. The CDR3 sequence is 16 residues long. The CDR3 spells CASSLGVAGNNYGYTF. The CDR3 DNA reads TGTGCCAGCAGCTTAGGGGTGGCAGGGAATAACTATGGCTACACCTTC. The entire variable domain, with the rest obtained from reference TRBV7-6 and TRBJ1-2, is as follows: GAGVSQSPRYKVTKRGQDVALRCDPISGHVSLYWYRQALGQGPEFLTYFNYEAQQDKSGLPNDRFSAERPEGSISTLTIQRTEQRDSAMYRCASSLGVAGNNYGYTFGSGTRLTVV.

The V call is TRBV6-2 or TRBV6-3, the J call TRBJ2-1, with 8 bases lining up with TRBD2. The V segment lost 2 bases and the J segment 6 bases; nucleotides outside the gene matches: 3. This CDR3 is built from 14 residues. Germline V lookup: CDR1 MNHEY, CDR2 SVGEGT. CDR3 residues: CASSYGLAGNEQFF. The CDR3 DNA sequence: TGTGCCAGCAGTTACGGGCTAGCGGGCAATGAGCAGTTCTTC.

This CDR3 is CASSPERLSSYEQYF. In DNA form, the CDR3 reads TGCGCCAGCAGCCCAGAGAGACTGAGCTCCTACGAGCAGTACTTC. V is TRBV4-1 and J is TRBJ2-7, with unresolved D. The germline V and J ends were trimmed by 4 bases and 0 bases, with 13 bases remaining between them. The CDR3 covers 15 residues. Germline V gene lookup returns CDR1 MGHRA and CDR2 YSYEKL.

The chain joins TRBV29-1 to TRBJ2-7; the D gene is possibly TRBD2 (6 bases). The CDR3 totals 13 residues. CDR1 is SQVTM, CDR2 ANQGSEA, per germline. V dropped 6 bases and J dropped 0 bases, with 12 bases sitting between them. CDR3 DNA: TGCAGCGTCCGGACGGGGGACTCCTACGAGCAGTACTTC. Translation: CSVRTGDSYEQYF.

The CDR3: CASSMDQYNQPQHF. The DNA of the CDR3 is TGTGCCAGTAGTATGGACCAGTACAATCAGCCCCAGCATTTT. This rearrangement joins TRBV19 to TRBJ1-5; D is unresolved. Between the trimmed V and J ends, which lost 3 bases and 3 bases, there was a span of 9 bases. This CDR3 is built from 14 residues. In germline, CDR1 is LNHDA, CDR2 SQIVND (reference sequence).

This clonotype has at least ten counts. The rearrangement uses TRBV7-9 and TRBJ2-3; D not resolved. Germline CDR1 SEHNR, CDR2 FQNEAQ (reference sequence). This CDR3 region has 12 residues. Between the trimmed V and J ends, which lost 1 base and 10 bases, there was a span of 9 bases. In DNA form, the CDR3 reads TGTGCCAGCAGCTTAGAAGAGTTGGCGCAGTATTTT. Translated: CASSLEELAQYF.

In this sample, this clonotype turned up a few times. V usage is TRBV7-8 and J usage is TRBJ1-5, with D tentatively TRBD1 (5 bases). Trimming removed 4 bases at V and 10 bases at J, with 17 bases between. Germline V gene lookup returns CDR1 SGHVS and CDR2 FQNEAQ. This CDR3 has 14 residues. The CDR3 sequence is CASSSRTSRVPQHF. CDR3 DNA sequence: TGTGCCAGCAGCTCGCGTACGAGCAGGGTACCCCAGCATTTT.

This rearrangement joins TRBV7-9 to TRBJ1-1, with TRBD1 as a possible D gene (5 bases). The CDR3 runs 16 residues. The V end was cut by 1 base, the J end by 5 bases, with 17 bases between. Germline V gene data show CDR1 as SEHNR and CDR2 as FQNEAQ (reference sequence). The CDR3 nucleotides are TGTGCCAGCAGCTTAGGTGGGGCACAGGAGGGGACTGAAGCTTTCTTT. The encoded protein is CASSLGGAQEGTEAFF.